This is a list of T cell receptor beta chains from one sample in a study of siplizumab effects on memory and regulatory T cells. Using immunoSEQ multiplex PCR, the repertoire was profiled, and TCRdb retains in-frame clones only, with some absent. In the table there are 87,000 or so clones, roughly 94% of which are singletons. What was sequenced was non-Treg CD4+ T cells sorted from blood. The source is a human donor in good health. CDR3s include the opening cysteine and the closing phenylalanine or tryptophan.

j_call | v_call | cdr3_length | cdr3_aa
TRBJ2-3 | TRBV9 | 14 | CASSVGGRKDTQYF
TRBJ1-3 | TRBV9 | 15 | CASSRGGGSGNTIYF
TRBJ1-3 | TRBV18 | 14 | CASSQGSPGNTIYF
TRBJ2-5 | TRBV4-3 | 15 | CASSRGRAEQETQYF
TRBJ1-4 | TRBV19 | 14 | CASSIGTLGEKLFF
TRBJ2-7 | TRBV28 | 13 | CASSPGGGYEQYF
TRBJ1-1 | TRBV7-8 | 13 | CASSLTGGTEAFF
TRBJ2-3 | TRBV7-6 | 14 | CASSLGPFPDTQYF
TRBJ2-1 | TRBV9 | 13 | CASSVGTNNEQFF
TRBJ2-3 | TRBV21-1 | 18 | CASSKEGREGLGTDTQYF
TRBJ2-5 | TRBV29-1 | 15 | CSVEGSTGVGETQYF
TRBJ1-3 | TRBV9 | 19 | CASSVGALGTLSSGNTIYF
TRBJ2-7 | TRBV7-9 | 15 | CASSLLRGIRYEQYF
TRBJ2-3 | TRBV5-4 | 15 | CASSLDQGRTDTQYF
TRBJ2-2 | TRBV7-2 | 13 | CASARGNTGELFF
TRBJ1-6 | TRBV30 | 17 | CAWSAPKTSSYNSPLHF
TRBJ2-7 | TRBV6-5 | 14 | CASSYGGNSYEQYF
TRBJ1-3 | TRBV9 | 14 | CASSVSPSGNTIYF
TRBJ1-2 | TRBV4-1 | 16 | CASSQDPGQGAYGYTF
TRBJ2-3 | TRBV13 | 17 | CASSSHNLLAGGSPQYF
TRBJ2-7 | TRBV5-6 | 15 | CASSGGQGDSYEQYF
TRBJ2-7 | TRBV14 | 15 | CASSQGTGGADEQYF
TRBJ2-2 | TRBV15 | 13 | CATSREQGGELFF
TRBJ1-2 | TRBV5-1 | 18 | CASSVTRTGGFPLFGYTF